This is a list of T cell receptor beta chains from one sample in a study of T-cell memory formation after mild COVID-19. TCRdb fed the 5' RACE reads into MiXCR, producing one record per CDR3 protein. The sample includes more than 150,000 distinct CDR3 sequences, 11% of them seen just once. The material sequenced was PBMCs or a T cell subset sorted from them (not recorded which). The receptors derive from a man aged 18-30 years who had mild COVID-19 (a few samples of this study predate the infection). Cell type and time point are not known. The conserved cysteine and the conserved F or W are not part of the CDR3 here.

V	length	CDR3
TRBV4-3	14	ASSQDPGQVEEKLF
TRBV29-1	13	SVDPTGGAGETQY
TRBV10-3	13	AISEPAGVSDGYT
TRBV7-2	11	ASSPALPPGQF
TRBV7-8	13	ASSFTLSGANVLT
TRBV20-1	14	SARAPDFGGGNTIY
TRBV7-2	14	ASSLSQGTYNSPLH
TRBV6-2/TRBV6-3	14	ASSWFETGPYNEQF
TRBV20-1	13	SARDFSGGPYEQY
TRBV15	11	ATSRRGVNEQY
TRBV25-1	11	ASSLPQEDTQY
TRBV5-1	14	ASSLLAGGDYNEQF
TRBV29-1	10	SVVRSTGELF
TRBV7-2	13	ASSLEGTIKNIQY
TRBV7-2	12	ASSPGSRVHEQY
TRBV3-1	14	ASSQDVLARKGEQF
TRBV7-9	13	ASSLSRGASETQY
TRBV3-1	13	ASSQGPQAGYGYT
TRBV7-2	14	ASSLYSGGITDTQY
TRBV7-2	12	ASSQDYFTDTQY